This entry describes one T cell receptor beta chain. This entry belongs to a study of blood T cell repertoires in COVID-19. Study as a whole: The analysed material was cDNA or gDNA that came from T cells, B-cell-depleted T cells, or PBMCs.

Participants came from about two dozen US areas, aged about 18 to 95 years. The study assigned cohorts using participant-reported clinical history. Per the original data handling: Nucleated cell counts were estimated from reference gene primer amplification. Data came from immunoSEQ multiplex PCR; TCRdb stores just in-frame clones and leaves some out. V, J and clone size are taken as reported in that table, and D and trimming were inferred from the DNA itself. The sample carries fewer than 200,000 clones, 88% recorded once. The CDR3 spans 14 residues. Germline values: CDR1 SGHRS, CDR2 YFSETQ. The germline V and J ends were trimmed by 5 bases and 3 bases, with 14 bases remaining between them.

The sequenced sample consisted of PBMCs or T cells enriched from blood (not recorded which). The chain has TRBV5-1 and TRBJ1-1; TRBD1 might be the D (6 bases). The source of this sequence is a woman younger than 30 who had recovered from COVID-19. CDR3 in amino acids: CASRRREGDTEAFF. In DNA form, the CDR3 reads TGCGCCAGCAGACGGAGGGAGGGGGACACTGAAGCTTTCTTT.